A single sample is the source of the 5 T cell receptor beta chains below, sequenced in a study of cytomegalovirus exposure and HLA in healthy donors. It was with 60 Vbeta and 13 Jbeta primers that the PCR ran. The method was immunoSEQ multiplex PCR; TCRdb's version includes in-frame clones alone and lacks a portion of them. The sample includes roughly 150,000 clones, around 70% seen only once; the top ten take roughly 2.1%. Sequences were obtained from PBMCs. The receptors derive from a middle-aged man in good health and CMV-seronegative.

This rearrangement joins TRBV5-1 to TRBJ2-6; a possible D gene is TRBD1 (6 bases). Deletions cut 5 bases from V and 0 bases from J, with 6 bases between. The CDR3 spans 14 residues. Germline loops: CDR1 SGHRS, CDR2 YFSETQ. Here the CDR3 reads CASRDSSGANVLTF. For the CDR3, the DNA is TGCGCCAGCAGGGACAGCTCTGGGGCCAACGTCCTGACTTTC. The full variable domain, its missing parts supplied by reference TRBV5-1 and TRBJ2-6, is KAGVTQTPRYLIKTRGQQVTLSCSPISGHRSVSWYQQTPGQGLQFLFEYFSETQRNKGNFPGRFSGRQFSNSRSEMNVSTLELGDSALYLCASRDSSGANVLTFGAGSRLTVL.

The V gene is TRBV18, the J gene TRBJ2-7; 12 bases align to TRBD1. Germline lookup yields CDR1 KGHSH and CDR2 LQKENI. J lost 6 bases, V lost 2 bases, and 5 bases had no gene match. This CDR3 has 15 amino acids. CDR3 DNA sequence: TGTGCCAGCTCACCATTGGGACAGGGGGCGATCGAGCAGTACTTC. Translated, it gives CASSPLGQGAIEQYF.

This clone has more than one count but fewer than ten. The rearrangement joins TRBV5-1 to TRBJ1-5; D call uncertain. Germline V CDR1 and CDR2: SGHRS, YFSETQ. V gave up 4 bases and J gave up 10 bases, with 6 bases separating them. CDR3 length equals 10 residues. In DNA form, the CDR3 reads TGCGCCAGCAGCCCCCGTCCCCAGCATTTT. This encodes CASSPRPQHF.

Concerning this clone itself: Other DNA sequences in the sample encode the same CDR3. The rearrangement links TRBV6-6 to TRBJ1-1, with a tentative D call TRBD1 (5 bases). The germline gives CDR1 MNHNY, CDR2 SVGAGI (reference sequence). This CDR3 is 15 amino acids long. Trimming stripped 0 bases from V and 6 bases from J, with 14 bases between. The CDR3 sequence is CASSYSMVQGSEAFF. The CDR3 DNA sequence: TGTGCCAGCAGTTACTCGATGGTTCAGGGCTCTGAAGCTTTCTTT.

There are a few counts of this clone. This sequence joins TRBV6-1 and TRBJ1-2, with TRBD1 identical over 7 bases. Germline assignment: CDR1 MNHNS and CDR2 SASEGT. The CDR3 totals 14 residues. The V segment lost 6 bases and the J segment 5 bases; nucleotides outside the gene matches: 9. The CDR3 DNA is TGTGCCAGCAGAGGGACAGCAGGATTTTATGGCTACACCTTC. It codes for CASRGTAGFYGYTF.